This T cell receptor beta chain emerged from a study of CXCR3-negative and CXCR3-positive naive CD8 T cells. Germline lookup yields CDR1 MNHEY and CDR2 SVGAGI. The length of the CDR3 is 15 residues. UMI-tagged TRB cDNA libraries were built via 5' RACE. TCRdb reprocessed the 5' RACE reads, with one entry per CDR3 protein and no DNA. The table lists about 120,000 distinct CDR3 sequences. On this clonotype itself: What it binds is unknown.

Whole-study results and caveats: CXCR3-positive naive cells had TRB CDR3s that were more hydrophobic than CXCR3-negative naive cells had. Similar TRBV-TRBJ usage was seen in naive cells (both CXCR3-negative and CXCR3-positive), but memory cells differed.

The V and J genes are TRBV6-5 and TRBJ2-5; TCRdb picks TRBD2, but there is no DNA to check that call. This receptor was obtained from a human donor in good health. Some clones in this sample may be carry-over from other donors' samples. Sequencing was carried out using naive CXCR3+ CD8+ T cells from blood. Subset in this sample: CD45RO-CCR7+CD27+CD95- naive CD8+ T cells expressing CXCR3 (TNR3+). The CDR3 region is CASSSGTSGRETQYF.